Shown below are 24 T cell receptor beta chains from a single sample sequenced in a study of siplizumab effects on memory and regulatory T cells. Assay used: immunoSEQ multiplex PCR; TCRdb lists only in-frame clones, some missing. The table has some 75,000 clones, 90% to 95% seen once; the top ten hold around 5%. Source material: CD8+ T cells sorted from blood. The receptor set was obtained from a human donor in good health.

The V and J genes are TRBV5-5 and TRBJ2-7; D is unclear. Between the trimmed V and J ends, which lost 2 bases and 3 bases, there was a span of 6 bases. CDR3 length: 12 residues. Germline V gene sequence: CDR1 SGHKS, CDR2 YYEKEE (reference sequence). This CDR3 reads CASSFSSYEQYF. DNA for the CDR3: TGTGCCAGCAGCTTTAGTAGCTACGAGCAGTACTTC.

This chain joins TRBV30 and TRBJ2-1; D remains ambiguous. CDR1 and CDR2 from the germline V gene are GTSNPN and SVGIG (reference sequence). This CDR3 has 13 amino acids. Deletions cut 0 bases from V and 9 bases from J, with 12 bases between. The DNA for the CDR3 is TGTGCCTGGAGTGTTTCTCTAGGTATTGAGCAGTTCTTC. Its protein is CAWSVSLGIEQFF.

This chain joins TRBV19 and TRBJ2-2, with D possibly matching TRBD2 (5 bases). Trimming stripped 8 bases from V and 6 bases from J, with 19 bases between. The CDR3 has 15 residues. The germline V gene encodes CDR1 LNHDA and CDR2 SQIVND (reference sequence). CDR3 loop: CASSDSSMYAGELFF. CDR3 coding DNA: TGTGCCAGTTCGGACTCGTCAATGTATGCCGGGGAGCTGTTTTTT.

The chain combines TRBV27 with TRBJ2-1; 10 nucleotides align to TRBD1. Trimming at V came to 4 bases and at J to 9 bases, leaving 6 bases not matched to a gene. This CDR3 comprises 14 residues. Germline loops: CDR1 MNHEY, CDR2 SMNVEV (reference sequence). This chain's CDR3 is CASSWGQGSSEQFF. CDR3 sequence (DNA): TGTGCCAGCAGTTGGGGACAGGGGTCTAGTGAGCAGTTCTTC.

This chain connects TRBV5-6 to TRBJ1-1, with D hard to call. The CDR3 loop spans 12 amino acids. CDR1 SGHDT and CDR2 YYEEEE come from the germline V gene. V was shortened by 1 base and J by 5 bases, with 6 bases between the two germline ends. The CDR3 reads CASSLSPTEAFF. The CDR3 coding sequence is TGTGCCAGCAGCTTGAGTCCAACTGAAGCTTTCTTT. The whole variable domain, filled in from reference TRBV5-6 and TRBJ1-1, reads DAGVTQSPTHLIKTRGQQVTLRCSPKSGHDTVSWYQQALGQGPQFIFQYYEEEERQRGNFPDRFSGHQFPNYSSELNVNALLLGDSALYLCASSLSPTEAFFGQGTRLTVV.

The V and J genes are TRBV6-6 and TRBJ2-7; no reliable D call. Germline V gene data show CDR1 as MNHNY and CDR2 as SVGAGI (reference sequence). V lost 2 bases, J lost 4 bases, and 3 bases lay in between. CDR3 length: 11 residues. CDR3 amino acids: CASSYQYEQYF. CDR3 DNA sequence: TGTGCCAGCAGTTACCAATACGAGCAGTACTTC.

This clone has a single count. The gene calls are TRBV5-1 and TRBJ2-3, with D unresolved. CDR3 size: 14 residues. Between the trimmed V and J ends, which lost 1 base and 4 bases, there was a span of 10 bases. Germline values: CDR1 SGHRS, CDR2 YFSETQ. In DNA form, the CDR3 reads TGCGCCAGCAGCTTGTTTGGGCTCGCAGATACGCAGTATTTT. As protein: CASSLFGLADTQYF.

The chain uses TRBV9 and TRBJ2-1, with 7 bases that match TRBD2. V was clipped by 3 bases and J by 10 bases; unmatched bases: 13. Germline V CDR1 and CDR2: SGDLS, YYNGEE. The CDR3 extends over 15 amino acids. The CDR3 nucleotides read TGTGCCAGCAGCGGCACCGGGACTACCCTCGGGGAGCAGTTCTTC. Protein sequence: CASSGTGTTLGEQFF.

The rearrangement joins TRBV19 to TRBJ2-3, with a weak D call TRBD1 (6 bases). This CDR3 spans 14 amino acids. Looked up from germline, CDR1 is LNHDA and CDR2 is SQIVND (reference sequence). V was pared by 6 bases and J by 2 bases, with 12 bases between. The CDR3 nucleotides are TGTGCCAGTAGGTGGTCAGGGGACACAGATACGCAGTATTTT. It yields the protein CASRWSGDTDTQYF. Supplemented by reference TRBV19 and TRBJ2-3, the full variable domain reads DGGITQSPKYLFRKEGQNVTLSCEQNLNHDAMYWYRQDPGQGLRLIYYSQIVNDFQKGDIAEGYSVSREKKESFPLTVTSAQKNPTAFYLCASRWSGDTDTQYFGPGTRLTVL.

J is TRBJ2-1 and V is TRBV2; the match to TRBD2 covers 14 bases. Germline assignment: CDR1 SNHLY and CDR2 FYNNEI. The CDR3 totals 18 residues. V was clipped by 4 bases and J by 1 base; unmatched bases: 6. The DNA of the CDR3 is TGTGCCAGCAGTGCCTGGACTAGCGGGGGGCTTTCCTACAATGAGCAGTTCTTC. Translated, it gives CASSAWTSGGLSYNEQFF.

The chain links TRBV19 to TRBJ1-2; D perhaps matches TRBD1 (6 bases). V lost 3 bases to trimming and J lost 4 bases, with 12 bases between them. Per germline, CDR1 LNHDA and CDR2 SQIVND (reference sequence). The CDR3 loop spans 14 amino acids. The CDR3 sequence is CASSITTGSYGYTF. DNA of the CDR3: TGTGCCAGTAGTATCACCACAGGGTCCTATGGCTACACCTTC.

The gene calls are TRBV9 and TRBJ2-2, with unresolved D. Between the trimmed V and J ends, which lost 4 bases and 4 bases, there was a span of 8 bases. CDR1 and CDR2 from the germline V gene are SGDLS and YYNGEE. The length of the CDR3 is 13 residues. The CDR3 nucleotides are TGTGCCAGCAGCCCCCCCGCCACCGGGGAGCTGTTTTTT. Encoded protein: CASSPPATGELFF. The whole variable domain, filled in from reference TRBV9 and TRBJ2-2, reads DSGVTQTPKHLITATGQRVTLRCSPRSGDLSVYWYQQSLDQGLQFLIQYYNGEERAKGNILERFSAQQFPDLHSELNLSSLELGDSALYFCASSPPATGELFFGEGSRLTVL.

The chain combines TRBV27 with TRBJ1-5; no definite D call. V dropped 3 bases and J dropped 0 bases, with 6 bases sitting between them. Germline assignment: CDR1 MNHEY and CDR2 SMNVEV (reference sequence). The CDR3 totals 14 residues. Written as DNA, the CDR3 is TGTGCCAGCAGTTTCATTAGTAGCAATCAGCCCCAGCATTTT. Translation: CASSFISSNQPQHF.

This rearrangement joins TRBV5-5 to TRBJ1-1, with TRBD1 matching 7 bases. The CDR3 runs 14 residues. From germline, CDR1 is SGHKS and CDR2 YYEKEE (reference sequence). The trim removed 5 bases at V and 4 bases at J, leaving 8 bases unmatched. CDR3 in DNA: TGTGCCAGCAGGCCATGGACAGGCCTCACTGAAGCTTTCTTT. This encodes CASRPWTGLTEAFF.

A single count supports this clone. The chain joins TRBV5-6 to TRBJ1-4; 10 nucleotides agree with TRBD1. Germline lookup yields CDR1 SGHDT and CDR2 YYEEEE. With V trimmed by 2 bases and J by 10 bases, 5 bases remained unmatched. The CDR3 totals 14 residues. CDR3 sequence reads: CASSFGQGGGKLFF. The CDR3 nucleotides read TGTGCCAGCAGCTTTGGACAGGGGGGCGGAAAACTGTTTTTT.

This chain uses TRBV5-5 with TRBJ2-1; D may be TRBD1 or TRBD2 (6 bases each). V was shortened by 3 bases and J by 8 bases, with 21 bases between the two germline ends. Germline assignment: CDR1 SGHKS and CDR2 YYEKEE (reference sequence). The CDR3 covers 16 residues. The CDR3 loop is CASSSGPTPGGHEQFF. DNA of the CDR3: TGTGCCAGCAGCTCAGGCCCGACGCCCGGGGGCCATGAGCAGTTCTTC.

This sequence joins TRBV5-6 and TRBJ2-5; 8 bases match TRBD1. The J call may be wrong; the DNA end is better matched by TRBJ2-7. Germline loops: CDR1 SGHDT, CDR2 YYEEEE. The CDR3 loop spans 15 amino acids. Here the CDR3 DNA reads TGTGCCAGCAGCTCGCCCGTCAGGGGGCACTACGAGCAGTACTTC. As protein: CASSSPVRGHYEQYF.

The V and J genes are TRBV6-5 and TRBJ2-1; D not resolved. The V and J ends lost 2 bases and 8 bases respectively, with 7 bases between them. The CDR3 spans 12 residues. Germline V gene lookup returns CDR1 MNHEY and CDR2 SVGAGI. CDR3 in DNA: TGTGCCAGCAGTTACGGAAGGGATGAGCAGTTCTTC. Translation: CASSYGRDEQFF.

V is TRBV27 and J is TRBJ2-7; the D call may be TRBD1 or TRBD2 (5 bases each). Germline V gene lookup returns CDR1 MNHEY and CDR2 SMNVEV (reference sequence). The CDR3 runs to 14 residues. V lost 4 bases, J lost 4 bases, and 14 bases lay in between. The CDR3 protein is CASSYVGTGYEQYF. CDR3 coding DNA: TGTGCCAGCAGTTACGTCGGGACCGGTTACGAGCAGTACTTC.

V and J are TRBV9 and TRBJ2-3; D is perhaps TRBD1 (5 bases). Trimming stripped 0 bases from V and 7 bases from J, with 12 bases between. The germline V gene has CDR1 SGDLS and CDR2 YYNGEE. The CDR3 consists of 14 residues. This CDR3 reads CASSVAGFENTQYF. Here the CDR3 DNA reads TGTGCCAGCAGCGTAGCAGGGTTTGAAAATACGCAGTATTTT.

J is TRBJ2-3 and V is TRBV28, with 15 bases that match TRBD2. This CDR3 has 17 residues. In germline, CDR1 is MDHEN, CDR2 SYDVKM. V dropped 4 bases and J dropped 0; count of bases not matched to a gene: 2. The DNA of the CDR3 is TGTGCCAGCAGTTCGGGACTAGCGGGGGGTAGCACAGATACGCAGTATTTT. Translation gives CASSSGLAGGSTDTQYF.

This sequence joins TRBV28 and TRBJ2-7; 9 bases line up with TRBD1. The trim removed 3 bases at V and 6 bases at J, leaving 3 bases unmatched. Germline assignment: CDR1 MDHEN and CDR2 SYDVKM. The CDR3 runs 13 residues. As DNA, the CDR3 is TGTGCCAGCAGTTTTGGACAGGGGTTCGAGCAGTACTTC. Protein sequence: CASSFGQGFEQYF.

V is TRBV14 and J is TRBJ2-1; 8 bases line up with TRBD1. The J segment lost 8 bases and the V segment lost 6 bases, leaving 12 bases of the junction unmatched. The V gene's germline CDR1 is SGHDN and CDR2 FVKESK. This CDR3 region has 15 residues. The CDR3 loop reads CASSLRQGIWDEQFF. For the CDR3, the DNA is TGTGCCAGCAGTTTAAGACAGGGGATTTGGGATGAGCAGTTCTTC.

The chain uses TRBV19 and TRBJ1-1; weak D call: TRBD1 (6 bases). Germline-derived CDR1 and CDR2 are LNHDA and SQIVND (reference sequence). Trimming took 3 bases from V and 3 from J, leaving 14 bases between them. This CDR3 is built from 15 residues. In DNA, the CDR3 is TGTGCCAGTAGTATCAATCCAGGGGCAGACACTGAAGCTTTCTTT. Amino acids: CASSINPGADTEAFF.